Below, one T cell receptor beta chain is given with its context. Its antigen has not been determined. Base quality data are lacking; no much larger clone is found one base away. Between the V and J ends, shortened by 5 bases and 0 bases respectively, the junction contains 13 bases. The germline V gene (reference sequence) provides CDR1 LNHNV and CDR2 YYDKDF. Counted from cysteine to phenylalanine, this CDR3 has 16 amino acids. The retained sequence is limited to the CDR3, 48 bases, with the frame set at the first base. Each collaborating institution followed its own protocols to collect whole blood in K2EDTA tubes. For TCRbeta analysis, collaborators shipped samples as frozen whole blood, isolated PBMCs, or DNA extracted from either of those sample types. The sample belongs to a study of blood T cell repertoires in COVID-19 (dated by TCRdb to 2018 to 2020). Background on the whole study: Samples from collaborators originated in the United States, Italy and Spain and spanned both the acute and convalescent phases of COVID-19. The prospective study material was composed of cDNA or gDNA derived from T cells, B-cell-depleted T cells, or PBMCs. Subjects who had been exposed to COVID-19, were actively infected with it, or had recovered from it provided the deeply sampled blood TCRbeta repertoires that made up the dataset. The repertoires were released in a freely available public database intended as a resource for research on the immune response to SARS-CoV-2. Samples came from the ongoing ImmuneRACE study (first 160 participants) plus 1,254 subjects from 6 global collaborators. A de-identified subject ID, COVID-19 status, age in years and sex were almost always included in the sample metadata. Where HLA class I and class II types were available, the types were taken from metadata supplied by the sample provider, not from assay-based typing. General conclusions and limits of the study: The quantity of clinical and demographic metadata differed by source and by participant and was supplied without curation.

TCRbeta CDR3 regions were amplified from genomic DNA using the immunoSEQ Assay, a bias-controlled multiplex PCR. In the paper's pipeline: Within the assay, amplification of reference gene primers was used to estimate how many nucleated cells each sample contained. To quantify the absolute abundance of each unique TCRbeta CDR3 rearrangement, sequence reads were collapsed and filtered. For each sample, productive Simpson clonality was calculated as the square root of Simpson's diversity index across productive rearrangements. In TCRdb, the immuneACCESS table is reduced to in-frame sequences with V and J assigned. These tables do not hold every clone; where another copy was compared, an unresolved V gene accounts for under half, and the others remain unexplained. The DNA gave D and trimming, while V, J and clone size come from that table. The sample records roughly 100,000 clones, around 84% of which are singletons. Roughly 2% of the sample comes from the top ten.

This clonotype was obtained from a man in his 70s with active or convalescent COVID-19. Here the chain combines TRBV15 and TRBJ1-4; no D gene is confidently identified. Sequencing input: peripheral blood. The CDR3 sequence is CATSPRIPSTNEKLFF. Here is the DNA: TGTGCCACCAGCCCGAGAATCCCATCAACTAATGAAAAACTGTTTTTT.